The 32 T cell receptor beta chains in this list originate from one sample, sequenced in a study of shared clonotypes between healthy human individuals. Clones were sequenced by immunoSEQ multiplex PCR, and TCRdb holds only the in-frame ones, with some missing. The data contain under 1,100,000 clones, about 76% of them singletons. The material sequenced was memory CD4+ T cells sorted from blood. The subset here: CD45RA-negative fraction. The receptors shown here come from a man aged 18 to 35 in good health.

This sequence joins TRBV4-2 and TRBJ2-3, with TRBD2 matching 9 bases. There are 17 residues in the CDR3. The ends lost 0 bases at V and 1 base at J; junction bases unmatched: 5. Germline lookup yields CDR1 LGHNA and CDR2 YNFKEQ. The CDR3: CASSQEAQRGGTDTQYF. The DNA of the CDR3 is TGTGCCAGCAGCCAAGAAGCTCAGCGGGGGGGCACAGATACGCAGTATTTT.

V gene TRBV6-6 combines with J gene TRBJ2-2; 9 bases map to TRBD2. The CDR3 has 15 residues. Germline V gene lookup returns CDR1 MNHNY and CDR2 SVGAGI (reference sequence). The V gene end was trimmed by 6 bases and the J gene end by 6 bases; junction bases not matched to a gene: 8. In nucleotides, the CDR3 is TGTGCCAGCAGCGCAGCGGGAGGAGGAGCCGGGGAGCTGTTTTTT. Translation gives CASSAAGGGAGELFF.

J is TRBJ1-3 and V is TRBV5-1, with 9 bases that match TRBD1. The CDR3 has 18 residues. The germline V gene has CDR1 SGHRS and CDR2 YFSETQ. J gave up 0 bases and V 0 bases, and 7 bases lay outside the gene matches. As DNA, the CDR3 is TGCGCCAGCAGCTTGGGGACAGGGGCTGTATTCTCTGGAAACACCATATATTTT. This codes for CASSLGTGAVFSGNTIYF.

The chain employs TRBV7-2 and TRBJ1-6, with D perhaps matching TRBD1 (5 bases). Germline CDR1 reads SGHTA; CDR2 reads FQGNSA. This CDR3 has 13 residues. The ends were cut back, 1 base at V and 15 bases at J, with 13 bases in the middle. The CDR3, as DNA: TGTGCCAGCAGCTTAGTGGAGGGGAGCATCCTCCACTTT. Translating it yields CASSLVEGSILHF.

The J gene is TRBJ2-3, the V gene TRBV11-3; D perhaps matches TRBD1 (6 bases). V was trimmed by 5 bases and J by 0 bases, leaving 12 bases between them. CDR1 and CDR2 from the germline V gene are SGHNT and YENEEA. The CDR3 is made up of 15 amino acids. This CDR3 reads CASSAGQLSTDTQYF. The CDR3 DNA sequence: TGTGCCAGCAGCGCCGGACAGCTCAGCACAGATACGCAGTATTTT.

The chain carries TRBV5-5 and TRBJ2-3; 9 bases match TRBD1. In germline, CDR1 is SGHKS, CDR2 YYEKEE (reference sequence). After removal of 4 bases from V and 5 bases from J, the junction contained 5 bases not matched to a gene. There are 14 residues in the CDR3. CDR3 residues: CASSRQGGLDTQYF. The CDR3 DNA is TGTGCCAGCAGCCGACAGGGGGGTCTAGATACGCAGTATTTT. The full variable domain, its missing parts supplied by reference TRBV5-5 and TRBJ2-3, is DAGVTQSPTHLIKTRGQQVTLRCSPISGHKSVSWYQQVLGQGPQFIFQYYEKEERGRGNFPDRFSARQFPNYSSELNVNALLLGDSALYLCASSRQGGLDTQYFGPGTRLTVL.

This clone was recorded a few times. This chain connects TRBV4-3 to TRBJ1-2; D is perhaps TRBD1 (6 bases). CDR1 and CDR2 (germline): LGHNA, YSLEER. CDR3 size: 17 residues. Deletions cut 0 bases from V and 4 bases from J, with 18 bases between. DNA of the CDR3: TGCGCCAGCAGCCAAGATAGTCGGAAAGGGGGAAGCTATGGCTACACCTTC. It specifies CASSQDSRKGGSYGYTF.

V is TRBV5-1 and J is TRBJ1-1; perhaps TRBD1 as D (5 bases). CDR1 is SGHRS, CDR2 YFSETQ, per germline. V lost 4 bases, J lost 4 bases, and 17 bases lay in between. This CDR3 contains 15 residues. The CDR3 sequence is CASSPPGGSVTEAFF. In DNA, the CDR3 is TGCGCCAGCAGCCCTCCCGGGGGTTCGGTCACTGAAGCTTTCTTT.

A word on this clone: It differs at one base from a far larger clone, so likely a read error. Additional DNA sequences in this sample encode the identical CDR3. CDR3: CASSIDGRQPQHF. CDR3 in DNA: TGTGCCAGTAGTATCGATGGACGCCAGCCCCAGCATTTT. The rearrangement uses TRBV19 and TRBJ1-5; D is undetermined. Germline-derived CDR1 and CDR2 are LNHDA and SQIVND (reference sequence). V was pared by 3 bases and J by 7 bases, with 10 bases between. The CDR3 has 13 amino acids.

The CDR3 spells CASKAGATGELFF. CDR3 DNA sequence: TGTGCCAGCAAGGCCGGCGCCACCGGGGAGCTGTTTTTT. The chain is built from TRBV6-1 and TRBJ2-2; D uncertain. V was clipped by 7 bases and J by 4 bases, with 10 bases between them. The CDR3 runs 13 residues. Germline-derived CDR1 and CDR2 are MNHNS and SASEGT.

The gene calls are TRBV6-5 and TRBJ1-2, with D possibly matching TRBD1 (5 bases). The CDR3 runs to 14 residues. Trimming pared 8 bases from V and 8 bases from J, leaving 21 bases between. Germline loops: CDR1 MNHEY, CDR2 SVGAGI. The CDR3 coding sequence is TGTGCCAGCGGGGCTACCGCCTTTGAAGTAGGCTACACCTTC. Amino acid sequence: CASGATAFEVGYTF.

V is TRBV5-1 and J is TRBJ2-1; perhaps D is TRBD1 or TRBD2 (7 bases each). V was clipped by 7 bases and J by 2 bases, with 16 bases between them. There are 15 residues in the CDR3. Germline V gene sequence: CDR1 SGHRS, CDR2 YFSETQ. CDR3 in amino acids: CASSRGGVTYNEQFF. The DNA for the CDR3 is TGCGCCAGCTCCAGGGGGGGTGTAACCTACAATGAGCAGTTCTTC.

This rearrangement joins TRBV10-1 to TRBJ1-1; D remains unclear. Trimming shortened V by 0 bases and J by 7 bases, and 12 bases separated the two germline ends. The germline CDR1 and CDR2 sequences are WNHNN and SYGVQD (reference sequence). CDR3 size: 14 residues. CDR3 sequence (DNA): TGCGCCAGCAGTGAGTCGACGTCGGCAGTTGAAGCTTTCTTT. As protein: CASSESTSAVEAFF.

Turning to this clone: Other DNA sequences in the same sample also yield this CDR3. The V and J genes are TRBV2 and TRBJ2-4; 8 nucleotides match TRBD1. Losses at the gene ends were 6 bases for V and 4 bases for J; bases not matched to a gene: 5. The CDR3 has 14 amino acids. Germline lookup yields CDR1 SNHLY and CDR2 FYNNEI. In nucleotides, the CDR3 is TGTGCCAGCAGCCCGGACAGGGCGAAAAACATTCAGTACTTC. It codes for CASSPDRAKNIQYF.

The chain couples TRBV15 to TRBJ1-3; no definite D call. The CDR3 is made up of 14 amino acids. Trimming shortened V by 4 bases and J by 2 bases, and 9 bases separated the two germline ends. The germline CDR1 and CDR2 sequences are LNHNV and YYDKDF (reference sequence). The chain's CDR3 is CATSTGETGNTIYF. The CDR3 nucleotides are TGTGCCACCAGCACCGGAGAGACTGGAAACACCATATATTTT.

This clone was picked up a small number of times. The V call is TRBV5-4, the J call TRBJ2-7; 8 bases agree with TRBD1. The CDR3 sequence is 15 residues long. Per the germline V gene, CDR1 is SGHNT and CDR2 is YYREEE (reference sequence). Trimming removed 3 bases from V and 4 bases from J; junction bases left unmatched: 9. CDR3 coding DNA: TGTGCCAGCAGCTCGGCCGGGACAGGAGGATACGAGCAGTACTTC. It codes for CASSSAGTGGYEQYF.

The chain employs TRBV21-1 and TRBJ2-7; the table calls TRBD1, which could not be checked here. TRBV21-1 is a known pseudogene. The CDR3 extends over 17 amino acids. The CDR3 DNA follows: TGTGCCAGCAGCAAAGAGGGGCCTCAGGGGCCCCCCTACGAGCAGTACTTC. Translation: CASSKEGPQGPPYEQYF.

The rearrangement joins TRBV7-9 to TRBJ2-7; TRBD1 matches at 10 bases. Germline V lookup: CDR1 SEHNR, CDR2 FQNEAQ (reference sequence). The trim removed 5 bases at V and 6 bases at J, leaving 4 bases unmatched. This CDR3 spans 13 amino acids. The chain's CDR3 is CASSMDRGGEQYF. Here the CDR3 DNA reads TGTGCCAGCAGCATGGACAGGGGGGGCGAGCAGTACTTC. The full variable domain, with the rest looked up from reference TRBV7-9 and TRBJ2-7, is DTGVSQNPRHKITKRGQNVTFRCDPISEHNRLYWYRQTLGQGPEFLTYFQNEAQLEKSRLLSDRFSAERPKGSFSTLEIQRTEQGDSAMYLCASSMDRGGEQYFGPGTRLTVT.

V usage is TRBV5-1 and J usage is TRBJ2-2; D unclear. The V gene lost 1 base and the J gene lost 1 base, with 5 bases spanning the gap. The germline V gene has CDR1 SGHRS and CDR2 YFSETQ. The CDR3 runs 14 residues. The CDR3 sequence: CASSLNKNTGELFF. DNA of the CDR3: TGCGCCAGCAGCTTGAACAAGAACACCGGGGAGCTGTTTTTT.

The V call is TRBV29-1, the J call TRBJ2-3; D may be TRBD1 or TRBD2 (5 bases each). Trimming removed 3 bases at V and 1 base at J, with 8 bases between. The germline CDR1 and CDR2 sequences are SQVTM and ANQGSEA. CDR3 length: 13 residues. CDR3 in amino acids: CSVDPGRTDTQYF. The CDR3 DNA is TGCAGCGTTGACCCGGGACGCACAGATACGCAGTATTTT.

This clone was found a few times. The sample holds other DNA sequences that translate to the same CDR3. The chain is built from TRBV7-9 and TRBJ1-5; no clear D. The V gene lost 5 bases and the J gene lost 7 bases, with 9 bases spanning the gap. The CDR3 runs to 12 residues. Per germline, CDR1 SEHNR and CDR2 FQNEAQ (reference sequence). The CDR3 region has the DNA TGTGCCAGCAGCCGGGAGGGCCAGCCCCAGCATTTT. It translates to CASSREGQPQHF.

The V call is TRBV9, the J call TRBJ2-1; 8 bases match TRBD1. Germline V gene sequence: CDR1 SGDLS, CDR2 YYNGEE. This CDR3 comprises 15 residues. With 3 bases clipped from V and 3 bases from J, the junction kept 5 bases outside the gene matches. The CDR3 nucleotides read TGTGCCAGCAGCGCGGGACAGGCTAGCTACAATGAGCAGTTCTTC. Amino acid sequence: CASSAGQASYNEQFF.

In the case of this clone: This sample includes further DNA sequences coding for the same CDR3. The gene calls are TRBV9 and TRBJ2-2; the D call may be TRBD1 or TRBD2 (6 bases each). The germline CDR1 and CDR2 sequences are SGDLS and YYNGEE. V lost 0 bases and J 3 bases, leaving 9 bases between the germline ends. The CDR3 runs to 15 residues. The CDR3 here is CASSVAGGDTGELFF. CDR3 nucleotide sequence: TGTGCCAGCAGCGTAGCCGGGGGCGACACCGGGGAGCTGTTTTTT. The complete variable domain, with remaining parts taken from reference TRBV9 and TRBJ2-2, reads DSGVTQTPKHLITATGQRVTLRCSPRSGDLSVYWYQQSLDQGLQFLIQYYNGEERAKGNILERFSAQQFPDLHSELNLSSLELGDSALYFCASSVAGGDTGELFFGEGSRLTVL.

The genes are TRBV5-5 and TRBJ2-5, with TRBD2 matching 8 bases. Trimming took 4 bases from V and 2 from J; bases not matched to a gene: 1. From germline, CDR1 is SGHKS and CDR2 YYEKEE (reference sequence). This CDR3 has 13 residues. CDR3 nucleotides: TGTGCCAGCAGCGTAGCGGGACAAGAGACCCAGTACTTC. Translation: CASSVAGQETQYF.

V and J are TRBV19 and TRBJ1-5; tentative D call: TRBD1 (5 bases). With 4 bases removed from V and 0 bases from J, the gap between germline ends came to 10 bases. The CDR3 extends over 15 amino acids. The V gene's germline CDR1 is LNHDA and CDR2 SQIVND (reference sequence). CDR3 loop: CASSTQAGSNQPQHF. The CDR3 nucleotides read TGTGCCAGTAGTACACAGGCAGGTAGCAATCAGCCCCAGCATTTT. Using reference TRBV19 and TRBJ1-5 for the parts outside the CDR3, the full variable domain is DGGITQSPKYLFRKEGQNVTLSCEQNLNHDAMYWYRQDPGQGLRLIYYSQIVNDFQKGDIAEGYSVSREKKESFPLTVTSAQKNPTAFYLCASSTQAGSNQPQHFGDGTRLSIL.

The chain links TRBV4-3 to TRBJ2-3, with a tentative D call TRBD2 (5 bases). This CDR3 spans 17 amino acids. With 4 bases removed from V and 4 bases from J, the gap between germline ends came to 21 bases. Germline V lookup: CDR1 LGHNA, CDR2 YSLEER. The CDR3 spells CASSPASKEAVADTQYF. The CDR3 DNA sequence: TGCGCCAGCAGCCCCGCTTCGAAGGAGGCAGTGGCAGATACGCAGTATTTT.

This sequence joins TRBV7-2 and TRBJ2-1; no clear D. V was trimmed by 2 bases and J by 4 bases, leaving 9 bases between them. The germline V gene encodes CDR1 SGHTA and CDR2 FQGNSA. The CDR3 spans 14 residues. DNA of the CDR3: TGTGCCAGCAGCTTAAGGCAGAGTTACAATGAGCAGTTCTTC. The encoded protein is CASSLRQSYNEQFF.

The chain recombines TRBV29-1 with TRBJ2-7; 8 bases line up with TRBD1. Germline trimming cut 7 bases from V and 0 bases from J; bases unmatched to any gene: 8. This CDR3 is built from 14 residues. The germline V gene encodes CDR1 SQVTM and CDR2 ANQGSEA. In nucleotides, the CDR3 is TGCAGCGCCATTGGACAGGGTAGCTCCTACGAGCAGTACTTC. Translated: CSAIGQGSSYEQYF.

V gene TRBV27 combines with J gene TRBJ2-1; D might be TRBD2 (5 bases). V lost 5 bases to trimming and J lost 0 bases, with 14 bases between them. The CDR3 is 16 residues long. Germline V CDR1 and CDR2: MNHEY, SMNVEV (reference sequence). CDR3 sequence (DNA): TGTGCCAGCAGTCAGGTCCCTCGGGGCTCCTACAATGAGCAGTTCTTC. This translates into CASSQVPRGSYNEQFF.

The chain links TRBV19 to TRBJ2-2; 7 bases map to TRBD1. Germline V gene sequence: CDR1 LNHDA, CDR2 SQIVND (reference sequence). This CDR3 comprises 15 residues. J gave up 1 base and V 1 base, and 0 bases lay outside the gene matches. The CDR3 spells CASSIGQGNTGELFF. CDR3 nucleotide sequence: TGTGCCAGTAGTATAGGACAGGGGAACACCGGGGAGCTGTTTTTT.

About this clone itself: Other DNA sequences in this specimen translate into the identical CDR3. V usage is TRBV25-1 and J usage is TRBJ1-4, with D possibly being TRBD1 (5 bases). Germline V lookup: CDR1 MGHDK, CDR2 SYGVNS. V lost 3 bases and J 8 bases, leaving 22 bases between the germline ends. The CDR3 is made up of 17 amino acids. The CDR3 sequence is CASSEFGTLGGREKLFF. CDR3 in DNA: TGTGCCAGCAGTGAGTTCGGGACGCTTGGGGGGAGAGAAAAACTGTTTTTT.

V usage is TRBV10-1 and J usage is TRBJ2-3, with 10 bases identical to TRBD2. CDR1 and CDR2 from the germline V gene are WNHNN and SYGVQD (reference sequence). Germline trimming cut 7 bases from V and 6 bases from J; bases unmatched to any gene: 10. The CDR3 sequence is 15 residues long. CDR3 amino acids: CASIIPGLANDTQYF. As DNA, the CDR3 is TGCGCCAGCATTATACCGGGACTAGCGAACGATACGCAGTATTTT.